The next 20 T cell receptor beta chains were all read from a single sample in a study of T cell repertoires in cytomegalovirus infection. Their antigens are not known. TCRdb itself ran the reads through MiXCR, one entry per CDR3 protein. The sample records more than 55,000 distinct CDR3 sequences, 20% being singletons. Sequences were derived from CD8+ T cells from cultured PBMCs, sampled from culture after CMV antigen stimulation. These TCRs come from a human donor in good health (CMV status not recorded). Some clones in this sample may be carry-over from other donors' samples.

This clonotype came up a few times. This chain links TRBV12-3 or TRBV12-4 with TRBJ2-1; TRBD1 is a possible D gene (5 bases). CDR3 length equals 13 residues. V gave up 3 bases and J gave up 6 bases, with 9 bases separating them. The CDR3 DNA follows: TGTGCCAGCAGTTTCCGGACATTCAATGAGCAGTTCTTC. It is translated as CASSFRTFNEQFF.

Concerning this clonotype: At one of its ends the junction is not consistent with the germline gene, which may arise from a read error. This CDR3 is CAISLTGVTGEKLFF. DNA for the CDR3: TGTGCCATCAGTTTGACGGGGGTAACTGGTGAAAAACTGTTTTTT. This chain links TRBV12-3 or TRBV12-4 with TRBJ1-4; perhaps TRBD1 as D (5 bases). The CDR3 spans 15 residues.

This chain links TRBV12-3 or TRBV12-4 with TRBJ1-4; the match to TRBD1 covers 10 bases. The V gene end was trimmed by 5 bases and the J gene end by 5 bases; junction bases not matched to a gene: 8. This CDR3 is built from 16 residues. CDR3 protein: CASSPRTGGQNEKLFF. In DNA, the CDR3 is TGTGCCAGCAGTCCTCGGACAGGGGGACAGAATGAAAAACTGTTTTTT.

This sequence joins TRBV2 and TRBJ1-1; tentatively, D is TRBD1 (5 bases). Germline values: CDR1 SNHLY, CDR2 FYNNEI. There are 14 residues in the CDR3. V lost 8 bases, J lost 0 bases, and 13 bases lay in between. The CDR3 region is CASPLSGMNTEAFF. DNA of the CDR3: TGTGCCAGCCCCCTCTCAGGGATGAACACTGAAGCTTTCTTT. Full variable domain (remainder filled in from reference TRBV2 and TRBJ1-1): EPEVTQTPSHQVTQMGQEVILRCVPISNHLYFYWYRQILGQKVEFLVSFYNNEISEKSEIFDDQFSVERPDGSNFTLKIRSTKLEDSAMYFCASPLSGMNTEAFFGQGTRLTVV.

This clonotype appeared a few times. The V call is TRBV14, the J call TRBJ1-3, with D possibly TRBD1 on 5 matching bases. Germline assignment: CDR1 SGHDN and CDR2 FVKESK. The CDR3 covers 16 residues. Between the trimmed V and J ends, which lost 3 bases and 0 bases, there was a span of 12 bases. The CDR3 here is CASSHPGRTSGNTIYF. The CDR3 coding sequence is TGTGCCAGCAGCCATCCGGGACGGACCTCTGGAAACACCATATATTTT.

This clonotype was found a few times. The chain carries TRBV7-8 and TRBJ1-5, with a tentative D call TRBD1 (6 bases). This CDR3 region has 15 residues. Looked up from germline, CDR1 is SGHVS and CDR2 is FQNEAQ. The V end lost 0 bases, the J end lost 2 bases, and 8 bases lay between the germline ends. The CDR3 region has the DNA TGTGCCAGCAGCTTAGCAGGGGGTCGCAATCAGCCCCAGCATTTT. As protein: CASSLAGGRNQPQHF.

The J gene is TRBJ1-1, the V gene TRBV6-1; D remains unclear. The CDR3 sequence is 12 residues long. Germline V CDR1 and CDR2: MNHNS, SASEGT. Trimming took 3 bases from V and 7 from J, leaving 9 bases between them. The CDR3 spells CASSDIDGEAFF. DNA for the CDR3: TGTGCCAGCAGTGACATCGACGGTGAAGCTTTCTTT.

This clonotype was detected only a few times. The chain has TRBV6-5 and TRBJ1-3; 8 positions match TRBD1. This CDR3 is 16 amino acids long. V dropped 6 bases and J dropped 4; count of bases not matched to a gene: 11. In germline, CDR1 is MNHEY, CDR2 SVGAGI. CDR3 residues: CASSYIQGATGNTIYF. CDR3 nucleotide sequence: TGTGCCAGCAGCTATATTCAGGGGGCGACAGGAAACACCATATATTTT.

This clonotype showed up just a few times. The chain recombines TRBV6-1 with TRBJ2-2, with TRBD2 matching over 8 bases. Germline V gene lookup returns CDR1 MNHNS and CDR2 SASEGT. The junction had 7 bases not matched to a gene; V was cut back by 5 bases and J by 2 bases. The CDR3 has 16 amino acids. DNA for the CDR3: TGTGCCAGCAGTTCTAAGCGGGGGCCTAACACCGGGGAGCTGTTTTTT. Encoded protein: CASSSKRGPNTGELFF.

This clonotype was recorded a few times. The chain is built from TRBV7-2 and TRBJ2-3; TRBD2 matches at 9 bases. V gave up 3 bases and J gave up 5 bases; unmatched junction bases: 6. The CDR3 totals 15 residues. Germline CDR1 and CDR2: SGHTA and FQGNSA. CDR3 sequence: CASSFGGGAGDTQYF. CDR3 bases: TGTGCCAGCAGCTTTGGCGGGGGGGCCGGAGATACGCAGTATTTT.

This clonotype was seen a few times. This chain connects TRBV7-2 to TRBJ1-3; perhaps TRBD1 as D (5 bases). Trimming removed 1 base at V and 6 bases at J, with 13 bases between. The germline V gene encodes CDR1 SGHTA and CDR2 FQGNSA. The CDR3 has 15 amino acids. The CDR3 loop is CASSLGSGSKNTIYF. The CDR3 DNA reads as TGTGCCAGCAGCTTAGGGTCAGGGAGTAAAAACACCATATATTTT.

CDR3 in DNA: TGTGCCAGCAGTAACATCGTTTGGACAGCTAAAGAGACCCAGTACTTC. Encoded protein: CASSNIVWTAKETQYF. This rearrangement joins TRBV6-5 to TRBJ2-5, with a weak D call TRBD1 (6 bases). Germline CDR1 reads MNHEY; CDR2 reads SVGAGI. The CDR3 spans 16 residues. V shed 5 bases and J shed 3 bases, with 19 bases lying between them.

The chain couples TRBV10-3 to TRBJ2-7; a possible D gene is TRBD2 (5 bases). The CDR3 extends over 12 amino acids. V dropped 0 bases and J dropped 5 bases, with 5 bases sitting between them. Germline CDR1 and CDR2: ENHRY and SYGVKD. This chain's CDR3 is CAISESEDEQYF. CDR3 in DNA: TGTGCCATCAGTGAGTCGGAGGACGAGCAGTACTTC.

As regards this clonotype: This clone may be a read error of a much larger clone one base away. The gene calls are TRBV2 and TRBJ1-1; a possible D gene is TRBD1 (5 bases). CDR1 is SNHLY and CDR2 is FYNNEI in the germline V gene. Between the trimmed V and J ends, which lost 6 bases and 0 bases, there was a span of 11 bases. The CDR3 length is 14 residues. The CDR3 DNA follows: TGTGCCAGCAGCCCAGGGATCATGAACACTGAAGCTTTCTTT. Translating gives CASSPGIMNTEAFF. Complete variable domain (other parts from reference TRBV2 and TRBJ1-1): EPEVTQTPSHQVTQMGQEVILRCVPISNHLYFYWYRQILGQKVEFLVSFYNNEISEKSEIFDDQFSVERPDGSNFTLKIRSTKLEDSAMYFCASSPGIMNTEAFFGQGTRLTVV.

This clonotype was recorded many times. The chain uses TRBV7-2 and TRBJ2-3; tentative D call: TRBD1 (5 bases). Per the germline V gene, CDR1 is SGHTA and CDR2 is FQGNSA. Trimming left V 1 base short and J 2 bases short, with 13 bases between. The CDR3 is 16 residues long. The CDR3 spells CASSLELQGATDTQYF. For the CDR3, the DNA is TGTGCCAGCAGCTTAGAATTGCAGGGTGCCACAGATACGCAGTATTTT. The entire variable domain, with the rest obtained from reference TRBV7-2 and TRBJ2-3, is as follows: GAGVSQSPSNKVTEKGKDVELRCDPISGHTALYWYRQSLGQGLEFLIYFQGNSAPDKSGLPSDRFSAERTGGSVSTLTIQRTQQEDSAVYLCASSLELQGATDTQYFGPGTRLTVL.

This clonotype has a handful of counts. The chain uses TRBV11-2 and TRBJ1-2, with D uncertain. Germline lookup yields CDR1 SGHAT and CDR2 FQNNGV. This CDR3 has 13 amino acids. Trimming pared 3 bases from V and 4 bases from J, leaving 9 bases between. DNA for the CDR3: TGTGCCAGCAGCTTCGGGGATAGCTATGGCTACACCTTC. Encoded protein: CASSFGDSYGYTF.

The chain carries TRBV7-9 and TRBJ2-3; tentative D call: TRBD1 (6 bases). Trimming stripped 0 bases from V and 6 bases from J, with 16 bases between. The CDR3 has 16 amino acids. Germline V gene data show CDR1 as SEHNR and CDR2 as FQNEAQ (reference sequence). The CDR3, as DNA: TGTGCCAGCAGCTTAGCGGCCAGGGGCCCGACCGATACGCAGTATTTT. It specifies CASSLAARGPTDTQYF.

The J gene is TRBJ1-2, the V gene TRBV20-1; D is possibly TRBD1 (6 bases). V lost 0 bases and J 2 bases, leaving 13 bases between the germline ends. The CDR3 sequence is 15 residues long. The V gene's germline CDR1 is DFQATT and CDR2 SNEGSKA (reference sequence). The CDR3 DNA reads as TGCAGTGCTAGAGATGGCAGGGGTCGGAACTATGGCTACACCTTC. This translates into CSARDGRGRNYGYTF.

This clonotype was counted a few times. The chain employs TRBV12-3 or TRBV12-4 and TRBJ2-2; D is unclear. The length of the CDR3 is 13 residues. The V end was cut by 4 bases, the J end by 6 bases, with 9 bases between. The CDR3 sequence is CASSSVAPGELFF. CDR3 coding DNA: TGTGCCAGCAGTTCCGTAGCTCCCGGGGAGCTGTTTTTT.

This clonotype was observed a few times. V is TRBV12-3 or TRBV12-4 and J is TRBJ2-1; D may match TRBD1 or TRBD2 (5 bases each). The germline V and J ends were trimmed by 5 bases and 7 bases, with 12 bases remaining between them. The CDR3 is 13 residues long. Here the CDR3 DNA reads TGTGCCAGCAGTCCGGGACCCGGAAATGAGCAGTTCTTC. It yields the protein CASSPGPGNEQFF.